The next 9 T cell receptor beta chains were all read from a single sample in a study of CD8+CD57+ T cells in acquired aplastic anemia. CDR3 and TCR beta VDJ profiling relied on a genomic DNA template. TCRdb reprocessed the reads via MiXCR and lists one record per CDR3 protein. The data show about 290,000 distinct CDR3 sequences, with approximately 60% seen just once and roughly 1.2% held by the top ten. Patients selected for sequencing had displayed CD8+CD57+ cell expansion by flow cytometry. Sequenced material: sorted CD4+, CD8+, or CD8+CD57+ T cells (not recorded which) from PBMCs. These receptors were obtained from a human donor with aplastic anemia.

The rearrangement joins TRBV29-1 to TRBJ2-3, with 7 bases identical to TRBD2. This CDR3 spans 15 amino acids. CDR1 is SQVTM, CDR2 ANQGSEA, per germline. With V trimmed by 4 bases and J by 2 bases, 9 bases remained unmatched. CDR3 coding DNA: TGCAGCGTTGTCGGTCTAGCGGCCAACACAGATACGCAGTATTTT. The encoded protein is CSVVGLAANTDTQYF.

About this clonotype: At one boundary the junction diverges from the germline segment, which might be a read error. This sequence joins TRBV3-1 and TRBJ1-1, with 8 nucleotides matching TRBD1. The CDR3 totals 14 residues. Germline CDR1 is LGHDT and CDR2 is YNNKEL (reference sequence). The CDR3, as DNA: TGTGCCAGCAGCGTACAGGGGGGGAACACTGAAGCTCTCTTT. The encoded protein is CASSVQGGNTEALF.

This clonotype turned up a few times. As DNA, the CDR3 is TGTGCCAGCAGCTCAGGGGGGGAGGGGAGTGGCTACACCTTC. This encodes CASSSGGEGSGYTF. The chain combines TRBV11-2 with TRBJ1-2, with 7 bases fitting TRBD1. V was pared by 4 bases and J by 7 bases, with 9 bases of the junction left unmatched. The germline V gene has CDR1 SGHAT and CDR2 FQNNGV. This CDR3 has 14 amino acids. The variable domain in full, with the rest retrieved from reference TRBV11-2 and TRBJ1-2, is EAGVAQSPRYKIIEKRQSVAFWCNPISGHATLYWYQQILGQGPKLLIQFQNNGVVDDSQLPKDRFSAERLKGVDSTLKIQPAKLEDSAVYLCASSSGGEGSGYTFGSGTRLTVV.

V gene TRBV20-1 combines with J gene TRBJ2-1; 11 bases match TRBD2. Germline CDR1 DFQATT, CDR2 SNEGSKA (reference sequence). This CDR3 is built from 17 residues. Trimming removed 6 bases from V and 0 bases from J; junction bases left unmatched: 10. This chain's CDR3 is CSAYSLAGGRSYNEQFF. The CDR3, as DNA: TGCAGTGCCTATTCCTTAGCGGGAGGGCGCTCCTACAATGAGCAGTTCTTC.

This clonotype occurred once. Sequence at one end of the junction differs from germline and may be a read error. The chain combines TRBV7-7 with TRBJ2-5; 11 bases fit TRBD1. This CDR3 comprises 16 residues. Germline-derived CDR1 and CDR2 are SSHAT and FNYEAQ (reference sequence). CDR3 sequence reads: CVSSLHRDRGSETQYF. The CDR3 region has the DNA TGTGTTAGCAGCCTCCATCGGGACAGGGGGTCAGAGACCCAGTACTTT. Full variable domain (outside the CDR3, taken from reference TRBV7-7 and TRBJ2-5): GAGVSQSPRYKVTKRGQDVTLRCDPISSHATLYWYQQALGQGPEFLTYFNYEAQPDKSGLPSDRFSAERPEGSISTLTIQRTEQRDSAMYRCVSSLHRDRGSETQYFGPGTRLLVL.

The J gene is TRBJ1-5, the V gene TRBV7-2, with 7 bases fitting TRBD1. Germline V gene lookup returns CDR1 SGHTA and CDR2 FQGNSA. Germline trimming cut 5 bases from V and 6 bases from J; bases unmatched to any gene: 10. CDR3 length: 15 residues. The CDR3 DNA follows: TGTGCCAGCAGCCTTGACAGGGCCCAGGGTCAGCCCCAGCATTTT. Translation: CASSLDRAQGQPQHF.

The table lists this clonotype with many counts. The chain uses TRBV3-1 and TRBJ2-1; D is uncertain. The V end lost 1 base, the J end lost 9 bases, and 13 bases lay between the germline ends. Germline V CDR1 and CDR2: LGHDT, YNNKEL (reference sequence). This CDR3 comprises 14 residues. This CDR3 is CASSQGGPPGEQFF. CDR3 sequence (DNA): TGTGCCAGCAGCCAAGGCGGACCACCGGGTGAGCAGTTCTTC.

The rearrangement links TRBV24-1 to TRBJ2-1; the D gene is possibly TRBD1 (6 bases). The CDR3 runs 13 residues. V was pared by 4 bases and J by 7 bases, with 10 bases between. The germline gives CDR1 KGHDR, CDR2 SFDVKD. The CDR3 reads CATSDLQGNEQFF. CDR3 bases: TGTGCCACCAGTGACCTGCAGGGGAATGAGCAGTTCTTC.

The chain recombines TRBV14 with TRBJ2-7; D is perhaps TRBD1 (5 bases). The CDR3 totals 15 residues. Trimming pared 6 bases from V and 2 bases from J, leaving 17 bases between. Germline V CDR1 and CDR2: SGHDN, FVKESK. CDR3 coding DNA: TGTGCCAGCAGTTACAAGACAGTATCCCCCTACGAGCAGTACTTC. It codes for CASSYKTVSPYEQYF.